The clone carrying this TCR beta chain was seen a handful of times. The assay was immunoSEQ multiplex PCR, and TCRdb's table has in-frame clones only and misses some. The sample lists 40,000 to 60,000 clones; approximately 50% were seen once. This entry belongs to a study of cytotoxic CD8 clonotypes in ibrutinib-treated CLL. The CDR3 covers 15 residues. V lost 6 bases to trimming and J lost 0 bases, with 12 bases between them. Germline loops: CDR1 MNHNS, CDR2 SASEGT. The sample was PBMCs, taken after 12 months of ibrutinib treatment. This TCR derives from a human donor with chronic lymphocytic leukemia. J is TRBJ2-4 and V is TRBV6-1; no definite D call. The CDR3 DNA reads TGTGCCAGCAGGGCACTGAACCCAGCCAAAAACATTCAGTACTTC. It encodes CASRALNPAKNIQYF.